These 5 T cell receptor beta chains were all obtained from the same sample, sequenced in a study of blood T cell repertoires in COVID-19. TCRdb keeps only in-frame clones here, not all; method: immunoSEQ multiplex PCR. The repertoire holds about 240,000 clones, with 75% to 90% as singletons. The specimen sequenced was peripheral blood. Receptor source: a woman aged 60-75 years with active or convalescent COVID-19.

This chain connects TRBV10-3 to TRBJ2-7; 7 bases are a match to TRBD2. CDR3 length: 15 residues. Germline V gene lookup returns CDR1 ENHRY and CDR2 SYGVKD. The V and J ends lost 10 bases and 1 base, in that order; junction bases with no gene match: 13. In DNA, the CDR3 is TGTGCCACATGGGGGGGAGAAGGGGAATCCTACGAGCAGTACTTC. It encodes CATWGGEGESYEQYF.

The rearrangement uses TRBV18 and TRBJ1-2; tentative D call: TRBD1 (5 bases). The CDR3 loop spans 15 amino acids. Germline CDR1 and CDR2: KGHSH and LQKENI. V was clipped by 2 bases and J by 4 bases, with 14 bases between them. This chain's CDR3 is CASSPAAGLGYGYTF. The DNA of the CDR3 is TGTGCCAGCTCACCAGCGGCAGGGTTGGGCTATGGCTACACCTTC.

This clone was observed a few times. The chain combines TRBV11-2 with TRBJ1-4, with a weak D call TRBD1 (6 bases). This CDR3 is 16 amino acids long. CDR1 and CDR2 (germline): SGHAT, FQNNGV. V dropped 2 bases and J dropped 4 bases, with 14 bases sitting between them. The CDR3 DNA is TGTGCCAGCAGCTTAAGGACAGACGGGCTTAATGAAAAACTGTTTTTT. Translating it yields CASSLRTDGLNEKLFF.

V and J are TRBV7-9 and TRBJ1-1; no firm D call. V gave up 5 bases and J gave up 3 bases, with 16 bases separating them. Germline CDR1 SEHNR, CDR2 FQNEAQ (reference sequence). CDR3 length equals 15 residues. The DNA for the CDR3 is TGTGCCAGCAGCCCACGAGGGCCTAGGGACACTGAAGCTTTCTTT. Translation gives CASSPRGPRDTEAFF.

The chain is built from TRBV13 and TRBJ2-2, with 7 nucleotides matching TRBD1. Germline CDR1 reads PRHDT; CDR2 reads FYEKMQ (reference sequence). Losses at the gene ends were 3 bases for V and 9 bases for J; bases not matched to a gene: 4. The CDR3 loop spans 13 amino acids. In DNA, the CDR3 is TGTGCCAGCAGCTTTGGACAGGCCCGGGAGCTGTTTTTT. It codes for CASSFGQARELFF.